The 28 T cell receptor beta chains given below trace back to one sample, sequenced in a study of blood T cells in healthy people across ages. With a J-beta primer mix and a sample-barcoded 5' primer, a second PCR ran about 7 to 12 cycles. MiXCR, applied by TCRdb to the 5' RACE reads, yields one record per CDR3 protein. Among 650,000 to 900,000 distinct CDR3 sequences listed, around 68% were seen once. Sequenced sample: blood. The receptor source for this set is a man younger than 40 in good health.

The CDR3 loop reads CASSQDVSRAGELFF. The CDR3 DNA reads as TGTGCCAGCAGCCAAGACGTGAGCAGGGCCGGGGAGCTGTTTTTT. The chain combines TRBV3-1 with TRBJ2-2; tentative D call: TRBD1 (5 bases). The CDR3 has 15 residues. Germline V gene sequence: CDR1 LGHDT, CDR2 YNNKEL (reference sequence). Trimming left V 0 bases short and J 6 bases short, with 11 bases between.

This clonotype was observed a handful of times. The chain uses TRBV29-1 and TRBJ1-2, with TRBD1 as a possible D gene (6 bases). Germline CDR1 and CDR2: SQVTM and ANQGSEA. Trimming removed 4 bases at V and 7 bases at J, with 13 bases between. The CDR3 sequence is 12 residues long. Here the CDR3 reads CSVGVGAGGYTF. The DNA of the CDR3 is TGCAGCGTTGGTGTGGGGGCAGGTGGCTACACCTTC.

The rearrangement joins TRBV7-2 to TRBJ2-4; tentatively, D is TRBD1 (6 bases). Trimming took 5 bases from V and 0 from J, leaving 17 bases between them. Per the germline V gene, CDR1 is SGHTA and CDR2 is FQGNSA. The CDR3 has 17 amino acids. The CDR3 nucleotides read TGTGCCAGCAGCACCAGGACAGATGTTCTAGCCAAAAACATTCAGTACTTC. This sequence encodes CASSTRTDVLAKNIQYF.

The table lists this clonotype with a count of one. The rearrangement joins TRBV7-9 to TRBJ2-4; 11 bases align to TRBD1. Gene TRBJ2-5 matches the end of the DNA better, so the J call may be wrong. The CDR3 is 19 residues long. From germline, CDR1 is SEHNR and CDR2 FQNEAQ (reference sequence). CDR3 in DNA: TGTGCCAGCAGCTTAGGTTCGGACAGGGGGCCAATCTCGCAAGAGACCCAGTACTTC. It is translated as CASSLGSDRGPISQETQYF.

This chain connects TRBV5-1 to TRBJ2-2; D unresolved. Trimming took off 0 bases at V and 0 bases at J, with 9 bases between the two ends. Germline CDR1 and CDR2: SGHRS and YFSETQ. The CDR3 is made up of 16 amino acids. This chain's CDR3 is CASSLAGPSNTGELFF. For the CDR3, the DNA is TGCGCCAGCAGCTTGGCGGGTCCGTCGAACACCGGGGAGCTGTTTTTT.

The chain recombines TRBV24-1 with TRBJ2-3; possible D gene TRBD2, 5 bases. The CDR3 loop spans 16 amino acids. Germline V gene lookup returns CDR1 KGHDR and CDR2 SFDVKD. V was cut by 4 bases and J by 0 bases, with 13 bases left in between. CDR3 DNA sequence: TGTGCCACCAGTGACCCAGCGGCGGACAGCACAGATACGCAGTATTTT. Protein: CATSDPAADSTDTQYF.

This clonotype was recorded a few times. CDR3 DNA: TGTGCCAGCAGTTACTCAACAGGGCACTACGAGCAGTACTTC. Protein product: CASSYSTGHYEQYF. This chain links TRBV6-5 with TRBJ2-7; perhaps TRBD1 as D (6 bases). The CDR3 loop spans 14 amino acids. The ends were cut back, 0 bases at V and 3 bases at J, with 9 bases in the middle. Germline lookup yields CDR1 MNHEY and CDR2 SVGAGI.

Notes on this clonotype: With a much larger clone just one base away, this may be a read error. The chain recombines TRBV7-2 with TRBJ2-1; D is unresolved. The CDR3 extends over 11 amino acids. Trimming left V 6 bases short and J 5 bases short, with 5 bases between. CDR1 is SGHTA, CDR2 FQGNSA, per germline. CDR3 bases: TGTGCCAGCAGGAAGAACAATGAGCAGTTCTTC. Residues: CASRKNNEQFF.

This clonotype was counted once. V gene TRBV29-1 combines with J gene TRBJ1-1; a possible D gene is TRBD1 (5 bases). Germline V gene sequence: CDR1 SQVTM, CDR2 ANQGSEA. This CDR3 contains 14 residues. V was trimmed by 6 bases and J by 6 bases, leaving 20 bases between them. CDR3 sequence reads: CSVMTVFVGAEAFF. CDR3 in DNA: TGCAGCGTGATGACAGTGTTCGTGGGGGCTGAAGCTTTCTTT. Based on the CDR3 plus reference TRBV29-1 and TRBJ1-1, the full variable domain is SAVISQKPSRDICQRGTSLTIQCQVDSQVTMMFWYRQQPGQSLTLIATANQGSEATYESGFVIDKFPISRPNLTFSTLTVSNMSPEDSSIYLCSVMTVFVGAEAFFGQGTRLTVV.

The chain has TRBV5-8 and TRBJ2-7, with 8 bases matching TRBD1. J lost 2 bases, V lost 3 bases, and 7 bases had no gene match. The CDR3 has 15 residues. Per the germline V gene, CDR1 is SGHTS and CDR2 is YDEGEE. The CDR3 loop is CASSYLGDRTYEQYF. DNA for the CDR3: TGTGCCAGCAGCTACCTTGGGGACAGGACCTACGAGCAGTACTTC.

The chain combines TRBV4-3 with TRBJ2-1, with TRBD1 matching 8 bases. The germline gives CDR1 LGHNA, CDR2 YSLEER. After removal of 3 bases from V and 3 bases from J, the junction contained 10 bases not matched to a gene. CDR3 length: 17 amino acids. CDR3 nucleotide sequence: TGCGCCAGCAGCCAGAACCTCGGGACAGGACACTACAATGAGCAGTTCTTC. It codes for CASSQNLGTGHYNEQFF.

For this clonotype: The junction differs from germline at one of its ends, possibly a read error. This sequence joins TRBV25-1 and TRBJ1-6; no reliable D call. Germline V gene data show CDR1 as MGHDK and CDR2 as SYGVNS. The CDR3 spans 15 residues. Written as DNA, the CDR3 is TGTGCCGGCAGTGAACGGCGCGTTTATAATTCACCCCTCCACTTT. Encoded protein: CAGSERRVYNSPLHF.

This chain joins TRBV7-2 and TRBJ2-5, with a tentative D call TRBD2 (5 bases). V was cut by 3 bases and J by 11 bases, with 16 bases left in between. The CDR3 length is 13 residues. CDR1 is SGHTA and CDR2 is FQGNSA in the germline V gene. CDR3 nucleotide sequence: TGTGCCAGCAGCTTCCAGGACGGGGTGAAGCAGTACTTC. It yields the protein CASSFQDGVKQYF.

CDR3 in amino acids: CSASLMGTGPDTQYF. CDR3 nucleotides: TGCAGTGCTAGTCTCATGGGCACAGGCCCAGATACGCAGTATTTT. This sequence joins TRBV20-1 and TRBJ2-3; D possibly corresponds to TRBD1 (5 bases). This CDR3 comprises 15 residues. Germline CDR1 reads DFQATT; CDR2 reads SNEGSKA (reference sequence). Trimming stripped 3 bases from V and 4 bases from J, with 17 bases between.

This clonotype was seen ten or more times. V is TRBV7-6 and J is TRBJ2-7; TRBD1 matches at 9 bases. This CDR3 has 14 residues. CDR1 and CDR2 from the germline V gene are SGHVS and FNYEAQ. Trimming removed 4 bases from V and 5 bases from J; junction bases left unmatched: 6. The DNA for the CDR3 is TGTGCCAGCAGCTGGCAGGGACAGGGACACGAGCAGTACTTC. Its translation is CASSWQGQGHEQYF.

The chain employs TRBV25-1 and TRBJ2-1; D perhaps matches TRBD1 (6 bases). Germline V CDR1 and CDR2: MGHDK, SYGVNS. Trimming cost V 4 bases and J 0 bases, with 16 bases left between them. The CDR3 has 17 amino acids. The CDR3 region is CASSASPRGRSYNEQFF. CDR3 nucleotide sequence: TGTGCCAGCAGTGCCTCCCCCAGGGGTCGCTCCTACAATGAGCAGTTCTTC.

The J gene is TRBJ1-2, the V gene TRBV20-1; the D gene is possibly TRBD1 (5 bases). V lost 6 bases, J lost 4 bases, and 24 bases lay in between. The germline CDR1 and CDR2 sequences are DFQATT and SNEGSKA (reference sequence). The CDR3 extends over 16 amino acids. The CDR3 DNA follows: TGCAGTGCCAGAACCTTGCGCAGGGTGGGAGGCTATGGCTACACCTTC. It yields the protein CSARTLRRVGGYGYTF.

The rearrangement links TRBV13 to TRBJ2-3; unclear D gene. Germline CDR1 and CDR2: PRHDT and FYEKMQ (reference sequence). The CDR3 has 15 residues. V was pared by 0 bases and J by 4 bases, with 11 bases between. The chain's CDR3 is CASSLGLRFPDTQYF. The CDR3 coding sequence is TGTGCCAGCAGCTTAGGTCTAAGGTTCCCAGATACGCAGTATTTT.

V gene TRBV7-2 combines with J gene TRBJ1-2; a possible D gene is TRBD1 (5 bases). Germline CDR1 SGHTA, CDR2 FQGNSA. The length of the CDR3 is 17 residues. The V and J ends lost 5 bases and 0 bases respectively, with 19 bases between them. DNA of the CDR3: TGTGCCAGCAGCCCGGGGGGTCAGGGCCGCACTAACTATGGCTACACCTTC. As protein: CASSPGGQGRTNYGYTF.

This clonotype was seen a few times. V gene TRBV27 combines with J gene TRBJ2-7, with 9 bases fitting TRBD1. The CDR3 sequence is 15 residues long. V lost 5 bases to trimming and J lost 5 bases; unmatched junction nucleotides: 10. Germline CDR1 and CDR2: MNHEY and SMNVEV (reference sequence). Here the CDR3 reads CASSTITGGEDEQYF. The CDR3 coding sequence is TGTGCCAGCAGTACTATAACAGGGGGCGAAGACGAGCAGTACTTC.

V usage is TRBV28 and J usage is TRBJ2-7; TRBD2 might be the D (5 bases). V lost 2 bases and J 0 bases, leaving 23 bases between the germline ends. Germline V gene sequence: CDR1 MDHEN, CDR2 SYDVKM. The CDR3 has 19 amino acids. CDR3 nucleotides: TGTGCCAGCAGTTTACCCATTCGGAGTCGAGGGCAGAACTCCTACGAGCAGTACTTC. Amino acid sequence: CASSLPIRSRGQNSYEQYF.

This clonotype appeared once. The rearrangement joins TRBV6-2 or TRBV6-3 to TRBJ2-1; no definite D call. Between the trimmed V and J ends, which lost 3 bases and 10 bases, there was a span of 16 bases. There are 14 residues in the CDR3. Germline V CDR1 and CDR2: MNHEY, SVGEGT. CDR3 bases: TGTGCCAGCAGTTATTGGGGAAGCTCCTACGAGCAGTTCTTC. Residues: CASSYWGSSYEQFF.

There are many counts of this clonotype. The chain employs TRBV29-1 and TRBJ2-7, with 8 bases identical to TRBD1. Unmatched junction bases numbered 3, after V lost 2 bases and J lost 3 bases. The CDR3 runs 13 residues. The V gene's germline CDR1 is SQVTM and CDR2 ANQGSEA. The CDR3 loop is CSVERQGFYEQYF. The CDR3 DNA reads TGCAGCGTTGAACGACAGGGGTTCTACGAGCAGTACTTC.

The rearrangement uses TRBV6-2 or TRBV6-3 and TRBJ2-5; D call uncertain. Germline values: CDR1 MNHEY, CDR2 SVGEGT. V was trimmed by 4 bases and J by 1 base, leaving 10 bases between them. This CDR3 has 14 amino acids. The DNA of the CDR3 is TGTGCCAGCAGTTTCACAAGGCGCCAAGAGACCCAGTACTTC. This codes for CASSFTRRQETQYF.

This chain connects TRBV25-1 to TRBJ2-4, with 8 bases matching TRBD1. Judging by the DNA end, TRBJ2-7 fits better; the J call may be wrong. CDR1 is MGHDK, CDR2 SYGVNS, per germline. This CDR3 has 13 residues. The CDR3 DNA follows: TGTGCCAGCAGTGAGCAAGACAGGGGCGAGCAGTACTTC. Its translation is CASSEQDRGEQYF.

In its sample, this clonotype was seen a few times. The rearrangement uses TRBV10-3 and TRBJ2-5, with D possibly TRBD2 on 5 matching bases. Trimming cost V 7 bases and J 2 bases, with 8 bases left between them. The CDR3 runs to 12 residues. Germline CDR1 and CDR2: ENHRY and SYGVKD. CDR3 sequence: CAIMGEQETQYF. The CDR3 coding sequence is TGTGCCATCATGGGAGAGCAAGAGACCCAGTACTTC.

This clonotype was found once. The chain links TRBV4-1 to TRBJ2-5, with 7 bases lining up with TRBD1. This CDR3 is built from 16 residues. V trimming: 2 bases; J trimming: 5 bases; junction bases outside the gene matches: 11. Per the germline V gene, CDR1 is MGHRA and CDR2 is YSYEKL. The chain's CDR3 is CASSQTGIGGGETQYF. For the CDR3, the DNA is TGCGCCAGCAGCCAAACCGGGATAGGGGGCGGGGAGACCCAGTACTTC.

This clonotype was recorded many times. The V and J genes are TRBV28 and TRBJ1-6, with TRBD1 identical over 9 bases. CDR1 is MDHEN, CDR2 SYDVKM, per germline. The CDR3 covers 15 residues. With 4 bases clipped from V and 6 bases from J, the junction kept 4 bases outside the gene matches. CDR3 residues: CASSYRDRVNSPLHF. As DNA, the CDR3 is TGTGCCAGCAGTTACCGGGACAGGGTTAATTCACCCCTCCACTTT.